What follows describes a single TCR beta chain. This record belongs to a study of blood T cell repertoires in COVID-19. This CDR3 contains 14 residues. Per germline, CDR1 SGDLS and CDR2 YYNGEE. The ends were cut back, 0 bases at V and 5 bases at J, with 12 bases in the middle. The protocol was immunoSEQ multiplex PCR, while the TCRdb copy is restricted to in-frame clones and leaves out a portion. This repertoire shows fewer than 350,000 clones, around 89% found once; its top ten account for approximately 9.4%. Sequencing was performed on PBMCs or T cells enriched from blood (not recorded which). The receptor was isolated from a woman aged 40 to 50 who had recovered from COVID-19. This rearrangement joins TRBV9 to TRBJ2-7; no clear D. This chain's CDR3 is CASSVGQDTHEQYF. CDR3 in DNA: TGTGCCAGCAGCGTAGGTCAGGATACCCACGAGCAGTACTTC.